This T cell receptor (beta chain) emerged from a study of a mutant IDH1 vaccine in newly diagnosed glioma. Study overall: Former treatment meant radiotherapy, temozolomide, or both; the majority had gotten both. Study-wide results and caveats: Changes in top peripheral clonotypes did not appear linked to pseudoprogression. Among patients, about 94% showed immune responses induced by the vaccine.

This sample's time point: baseline, week 1 (first vaccination visit). The treatment was: pre-vaccination baseline after standard-of-care therapy. Diagnosis in the donors showed new WHO grade 3 or 4 astrocytomas that were IDH1-mutant and ATRX-lost. A word on this clone: Its antigen remains unidentified.

Data came from immunoSEQ multiplex PCR; TCRdb stores just in-frame clones and leaves some out. The sample holds about 92,000 clones, roughly 75% seen once. The V end lost 5 bases, the J end lost 3 bases, and 12 bases lay between the germline ends. Germline V gives CDR1 SGHRS, CDR2 YFSETQ. The CDR3 has 13 residues. The chain recombines TRBV5-1 with TRBJ2-7, with no clear D. The starting material was PBMCs, obtained from a glioma patient treated with radiotherapy, temozolomide or both. This clonotype was obtained from a man between 40 and 49 years old with glioma. This chain's CDR3 is CASRTTEGYEQYF. The CDR3 bases are TGCGCCAGCAGGACAACGGAAGGCTACGAGCAGTACTTC.